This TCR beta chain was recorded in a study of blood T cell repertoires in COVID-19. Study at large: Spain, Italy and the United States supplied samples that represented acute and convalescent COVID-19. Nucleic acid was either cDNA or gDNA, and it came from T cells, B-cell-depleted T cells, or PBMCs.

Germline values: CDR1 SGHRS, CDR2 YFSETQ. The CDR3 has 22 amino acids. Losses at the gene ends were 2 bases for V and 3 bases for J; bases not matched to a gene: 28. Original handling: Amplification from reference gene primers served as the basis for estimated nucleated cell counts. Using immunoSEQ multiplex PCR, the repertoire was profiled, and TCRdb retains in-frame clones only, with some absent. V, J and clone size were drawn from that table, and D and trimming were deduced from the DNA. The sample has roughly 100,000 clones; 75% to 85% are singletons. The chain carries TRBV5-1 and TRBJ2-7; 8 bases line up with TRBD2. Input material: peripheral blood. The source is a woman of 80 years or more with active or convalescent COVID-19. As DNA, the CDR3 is TGCGCCAGCAGCTTTTATCTCCGACTTAGCGGGAACGACCCCTTTAAAATCTACGAGCAGTACTTC. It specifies CASSFYLRLSGNDPFKIYEQYF.